The 10 T cell receptor beta chains below all came from one sample that was sequenced in a study of blood T cell repertoires in COVID-19. TCRdb's table, derived via immunoSEQ multiplex PCR, lists solely in-frame clones and lacks some. The sample comprises 300,000 to 350,000 clones, 75% to 90% of which are singletons, and roughly 2% rests with the top ten. The sequenced sample was PBMCs or T cells enriched from blood (not recorded which). The source of these receptors is a man aged 30-40 years who had recovered from COVID-19.

The chain has TRBV10-3 and TRBJ2-5; a possible D gene is TRBD2 (5 bases). V lost 4 bases and J 2 bases, leaving 5 bases between the germline ends. This CDR3 comprises 12 residues. Germline V gene lookup returns CDR1 ENHRY and CDR2 SYGVKD. The CDR3 nucleotides are TGTGCCATCAGTGGCGGGCAAGAGACCCAGTACTTC. Translation gives CAISGGQETQYF.

The chain couples TRBV3-1 (or the pseudogene TRBV3-2) to TRBJ1-6; no definite D call. Trimming shortened V by 4 bases and J by 1 base, and 11 bases separated the two germline ends. Germline CDR1 is LGHDT and CDR2 is YNNKEL (reference sequence). The CDR3 consists of 16 residues. The CDR3 loop is CASSRQTGSYNSPLHF. The CDR3 nucleotides are TGTGCCAGCAGCCGTCAGACGGGATCCTATAATTCACCCCTCCACTTT.

The V call is TRBV19, the J call TRBJ1-1, with TRBD1 matching over 8 bases. The CDR3 runs to 15 residues. The trim removed 8 bases at V and 6 bases at J, leaving 14 bases unmatched. The V gene's germline CDR1 is LNHDA and CDR2 SQIVND (reference sequence). The CDR3 region has the DNA TGTGCCAGTTATCCTGGACAGGGAAGGAAGGCTGAAGCTTTCTTT. Its protein is CASYPGQGRKAEAFF. The full variable domain, in which reference TRBV19 and TRBJ1-1 provide the parts outside the CDR3, is DGGITQSPKYLFRKEGQNVTLSCEQNLNHDAMYWYRQDPGQGLRLIYYSQIVNDFQKGDIAEGYSVSREKKESFPLTVTSAQKNPTAFYLCASYPGQGRKAEAFFGQGTRLTVV.

This chain links TRBV18 with TRBJ1-3, with TRBD1 matching over 8 bases. The CDR3 is 15 amino acids. V was pared by 8 bases and J by 9 bases, with 15 bases of the junction left unmatched. The germline V gene encodes CDR1 KGHSH and CDR2 LQKENI. The CDR3 region is CASAEQGASTSTIYF. The CDR3 DNA is TGTGCCAGCGCAGAGCAGGGGGCGAGCACGAGCACCATATATTTT. The complete variable domain, with remaining parts taken from reference TRBV18 and TRBJ1-3, reads NAGVMQNPRHLVRRRGQEARLRCSPMKGHSHVYWYRQLPEEGLKFMVYLQKENIIDESGMPKERFSAEFPKEGPSILRIQQVVRGDSAAYFCASAEQGASTSTIYFGEGSWLTVV.

The V and J genes are TRBV7-2 and TRBJ1-1; the D gene is possibly TRBD1 (5 bases). The CDR3 is 13 residues long. Germline loops: CDR1 SGHTA, CDR2 FQGNSA. Trimming removed 2 bases from V and 3 bases from J, with 7 bases in between. The CDR3 region is CASSLLQDTEAFF. The CDR3 nucleotides are TGTGCCAGCAGCTTATTACAGGACACTGAAGCTTTCTTT.

The chain has TRBV30 and TRBJ1-2, with D possibly being TRBD1 (5 bases). Germline CDR1 GTSNPN, CDR2 SVGIG (reference sequence). This CDR3 is built from 13 residues. Trimming pared 7 bases from V and 5 bases from J, leaving 17 bases between. The DNA of the CDR3 is TGTGCCTCAACTACCGGGGGAACTTATGGCTACACCTTC. Protein product: CASTTGGTYGYTF. Using reference TRBV30 and TRBJ1-2 for the parts outside the CDR3, the full variable domain is SQTIHQWPATLVQPVGSPLSLECTVEGTSNPNLYWYRQAAGRGLQLLFYSVGIGQISSEVPQNLSASRPQDRQFILSSKKLLLSDSGFYLCASTTGGTYGYTFGSGTRLTVV.

This clone showed up just a few times. The rearrangement joins TRBV2 to TRBJ1-1, with a weak D call TRBD1 (5 bases). Germline loops: CDR1 SNHLY, CDR2 FYNNEI. With 3 bases removed from V and 1 base from J, the gap between germline ends came to 6 bases. CDR3 length: 13 residues. CDR3 DNA sequence: TGTGCCAGCAGTGACCAGGGGAACACTGAAGCTTTCTTT. It codes for CASSDQGNTEAFF.

This chain uses TRBV12-3 or TRBV12-4 with TRBJ2-1, with TRBD1 matching 7 bases. J lost 10 bases, V lost 5 bases, and 8 bases had no gene match. The CDR3 spans 13 residues. This chain's CDR3 is CASSRHRGWEQFF. CDR3 in DNA: TGTGCCAGCAGTCGCCACAGGGGCTGGGAGCAGTTCTTC.

CDR3 residues: CASSPLWGRNTEAFF. In DNA, the CDR3 is TGTGCCAGCAGCCCCCTTTGGGGGCGCAACACTGAAGCTTTCTTT. This chain joins TRBV11-2 and TRBJ1-1; possible D gene TRBD1, 6 bases. CDR3 length equals 15 residues. The germline gives CDR1 SGHAT, CDR2 FQNNGV. V was pared by 5 bases and J by 2 bases, with 15 bases between.

A few counts support this clone. The CDR3, as DNA: TGCGCCAGCAGCTTGGCCCTCTCGAACACTGAAGCTTTCTTT. Its protein is CASSLALSNTEAFF. The chain has TRBV5-1 and TRBJ1-1; D not certain. Germline V gene data show CDR1 as SGHRS and CDR2 as YFSETQ. The CDR3 spans 14 residues. V shed 0 bases and J shed 1 base, with 7 bases lying between them.